This T cell receptor (beta chain) was obtained from a study of response to subunit inactivated influenza vaccine. Findings and limits, study-wide: The authors offered the suggestion that each seasonal influenza vaccination recruits few new T cells.

TCRdb itself ran the RT-PCR reads through MiXCR, one entry per CDR3 protein. This sample has more than 150,000 distinct CDR3 sequences, with about 10% found just once. A few counts support this clonotype. No antigen is known for it. This CDR3 has 12 residues. V was shortened by 5 bases and J by 12 bases, with 19 bases between the two germline ends. Germline assignment: CDR1 DFQATT and CDR2 SNEGSKA (reference sequence). This chain joins TRBV20-1 and TRBJ1-1; D is uncertain. The input for sequencing was non-naive T cells sorted from PBMCs, taken on the day of vaccination. The receptor was derived from a man aged 45-60 years who received an inactivated influenza vaccine. The CDR3 loop reads CSALGLGVETFF. The CDR3 DNA reads as TGCAGTGCTTTAGGCCTAGGAGTTGAGACTTTCTTT.